This T cell receptor beta chain is from a study of cytomegalovirus exposure and HLA in healthy donors. The PCR employed 60 Vbeta primers together with 13 Jbeta primers. This table comes from immunoSEQ multiplex PCR, and its TCRdb copy is limited to in-frame clones, with some not included. The data show 70,000 or so clones, about nine tenths seen once. The V and J ends lost 5 bases and 1 base respectively, with 13 bases between them. Per the germline V gene, CDR1 is SGHRS and CDR2 is YFSETQ. The CDR3 has 14 amino acids. Notes on this clone: The antigen is undetermined.

Study observations and caveats: It was assumed in the presence/absence analyses that sequencing depth was roughly uniform across donors. Associated with cytomegalovirus, according to the listing, were 164 TCR beta chains.

The receptor comes from a woman aged 25 to 45 in good health and CMV-seronegative. Sequenced sample: PBMCs. The chain uses TRBV5-1 and TRBJ2-7; weak D call: TRBD1 (6 bases). CDR3 sequence (DNA): TGCGCCAGCAGACTATCGACAGGATCCTACGAGCAGTACTTC. The encoded protein is CASRLSTGSYEQYF.